The 18 T cell receptor beta chains below all came from one sample that was sequenced in a study of shared clonotypes between healthy human individuals. Data came from immunoSEQ multiplex PCR; TCRdb stores just in-frame clones and leaves some out. The sample has some 2,500,000 clones, 80% to 95% seen once. The specimen was naive CD4+ T cells from PBMCs. Subset described: CD45RA+ positively selected. The receptors here all came from a young man in good health. Some clones in this sample may be carry-over from other donors' samples.

Note on this clone: This sample includes further DNA sequences coding for the same CDR3. The J gene is TRBJ2-5, the V gene TRBV11-2; D remains ambiguous. Trimming left V 3 bases short and J 5 bases short, with 4 bases between. Per germline, CDR1 SGHAT and CDR2 FQNNGV. CDR3 length: 11 residues. The CDR3 DNA sequence: TGTGCCAGCAGCTTCGTGGAGACCCAGTACTTC. Translated, it gives CASSFVETQYF. Filled out from reference TRBV11-2 and TRBJ2-5, the complete variable domain reads EAGVAQSPRYKIIEKRQSVAFWCNPISGHATLYWYQQILGQGPKLLIQFQNNGVVDDSQLPKDRFSAERLKGVDSTLKIQPAKLEDSAVYLCASSFVETQYFGPGTRLLVL.

The chain is built from TRBV5-3 and TRBJ2-7, with 10 bases lining up with TRBD1. TRBV5-3 belongs to the ORF category, with a function that is uncertain. The ends lost 3 bases at V and 5 bases at J; junction bases unmatched: 23. The CDR3 covers 20 residues. The CDR3, as DNA: TGTGCCAGAAGCTGGAGCCCGGGACAGGGGATCTGCGGGGCAAGGGACGAGCAGTACTTC. As protein: CARSWSPGQGICGARDEQYF.

The V and J genes are TRBV14 and TRBJ2-3; a weak D match, TRBD1 (6 bases). Between the trimmed V and J ends, which lost 0 bases and 2 bases, there was a span of 12 bases. Germline assignment: CDR1 SGHDN and CDR2 FVKESK. The CDR3 covers 16 residues. The CDR3 DNA reads TGTGCCAGCAGCCAAGATAAAGGACAGCTCACAGATACGCAGTATTTT. Protein: CASSQDKGQLTDTQYF.

This clone has a single count. This chain joins TRBV27 and TRBJ2-3; 7 bases map to TRBD1. V lost 6 bases to trimming and J lost 1 base; unmatched junction nucleotides: 7. The CDR3 is 15 residues long. Germline V gene data show CDR1 as MNHEY and CDR2 as SMNVEV (reference sequence). As DNA, the CDR3 is TGTGCCAGCAGCATTAGGGGGCGCGGCACAGATACGCAGTATTTT. Residues: CASSIRGRGTDTQYF.

This clone has more than one count but fewer than ten. The V and J genes are TRBV4-1 and TRBJ1-2; 7 bases align to TRBD1. Looked up from germline, CDR1 is MGHRA and CDR2 is YSYEKL. This CDR3 has 15 residues. V shed 4 bases, J shed 6 bases, and the junction held 11 bases outside the gene matches. CDR3 region: CASSLTPQGTDGYTF. The CDR3 bases are TGCGCCAGCAGCCTGACCCCTCAGGGGACAGATGGCTACACCTTC.

J is TRBJ2-2 and V is TRBV7-3; a weak D match, TRBD2 (6 bases). Germline CDR1 is SGHTA and CDR2 is FQGTGA. V gave up 2 bases and J gave up 4 bases, with 14 bases separating them. The CDR3 spans 16 residues. Here the CDR3 reads CASSLGGSQSTGELFF. DNA for the CDR3: TGTGCCAGCAGCTTAGGAGGGAGTCAAAGCACCGGGGAGCTGTTTTTT.

The chain is built from TRBV7-8 and TRBJ1-4; D remains unclear. The CDR3 spans 15 residues. Trimming shortened V by 4 bases and J by 1 base, and 10 bases separated the two germline ends. Germline V gene sequence: CDR1 SGHVS, CDR2 FQNEAQ. CDR3 sequence: CASSYAMGTNEKLFF. The CDR3 DNA is TGTGCCAGCAGCTATGCTATGGGAACTAATGAAAAACTGTTTTTT.

The chain employs TRBV6-5 and TRBJ1-1; 10 positions match TRBD1. The germline CDR1 and CDR2 sequences are MNHEY and SVGAGI. The length of the CDR3 is 15 residues. The V gene end was trimmed by 2 bases and the J gene end by 5 bases; junction bases not matched to a gene: 5. As DNA, the CDR3 is TGTGCCAGCAGTTACCCCGGACAGGGGGGAACTGAAGCTTTCTTT. It yields the protein CASSYPGQGGTEAFF.

J is TRBJ2-1 and V is TRBV7-3, with D possibly being TRBD2 (6 bases). The CDR3 is 15 residues long. Germline V gives CDR1 SGHTA, CDR2 FQGTGA. V was clipped by 4 bases and J by 5 bases, with 15 bases between them. CDR3 nucleotide sequence: TGTGCCAGCAGCTCGACTAGTCTCTCGCACAATGAGCAGTTCTTC. Translating gives CASSSTSLSHNEQFF.

The chain links TRBV2 to TRBJ1-1; D call uncertain. This CDR3 spans 13 amino acids. V was cut by 11 bases and J by 1 base, with 14 bases left in between. Germline V CDR1 and CDR2: SNHLY, FYNNEI. DNA of the CDR3: TGTGCCGACACCGGGGAGGGGAACACTGAAGCTTTCTTT. Protein product: CADTGEGNTEAFF.

The J gene is TRBJ2-1, the V gene TRBV2; D not resolved. V was shortened by 8 bases and J by 0 bases, with 14 bases between the two germline ends. The CDR3 runs to 15 residues. CDR1 and CDR2 (germline): SNHLY, FYNNEI. CDR3 amino acids: CASLWAPSSYNEQFF. CDR3 nucleotides: TGTGCCAGCCTTTGGGCTCCGAGCTCCTACAATGAGCAGTTCTTC.

The rearrangement uses TRBV5-1 and TRBJ2-5; TRBD2 matches at 9 bases. The DNA end is a closer match to TRBJ2-7, so the J assignment may be wrong. This CDR3 region has 16 residues. CDR1 and CDR2 (germline): SGHRS, YFSETQ. Here the CDR3 reads CASSLGPTSGVYEQYF. In DNA, the CDR3 is TGCGCCAGCAGCTTGGGGCCGACTAGCGGAGTCTACGAGCAGTACTTC.

The chain links TRBV11-3 to TRBJ2-7; 9 bases agree with TRBD2. Losses at the gene ends were 6 bases for V and 6 bases for J; bases not matched to a gene: 9. This CDR3 has 14 residues. Germline-derived CDR1 and CDR2 are SGHNT and YENEEA. CDR3 bases: TGTGCCAGCAGTAAGACGCGGGAGGGTGGCGAGCAGTACTTC. This codes for CASSKTREGGEQYF.

A few counts support this clone. This sequence joins TRBV5-1 and TRBJ2-3, with 13 bases matching TRBD2. The V and J ends lost 4 bases and 6 bases, in that order; junction bases with no gene match: 17. The CDR3 loop spans 19 amino acids. Germline V gives CDR1 SGHRS, CDR2 YFSETQ. This chain's CDR3 is CASSASKPGLAGVSDTQYF. The CDR3 DNA reads as TGCGCCAGCAGCGCAAGCAAGCCCGGACTAGCGGGAGTTTCGGATACGCAGTATTTT. Looking up the rest from reference TRBV5-1 and TRBJ2-3 gives the full variable domain: KAGVTQTPRYLIKTRGQQVTLSCSPISGHRSVSWYQQTPGQGLQFLFEYFSETQRNKGNFPGRFSGRQFSNSRSEMNVSTLELGDSALYLCASSASKPGLAGVSDTQYFGPGTRLTVL.

J is TRBJ2-1 and V is TRBV2; 11 positions match TRBD1. The CDR3 runs to 16 residues. Germline V gene lookup returns CDR1 SNHLY and CDR2 FYNNEI. V shed 6 bases, J shed 4 bases, and the junction held 8 bases outside the gene matches. The CDR3 here is CASRGTGGKKYNEQFF. In DNA, the CDR3 is TGTGCCAGCAGGGGGACAGGGGGAAAAAAGTACAATGAGCAGTTCTTC.

V is TRBV6-6 and J is TRBJ1-2; D unresolved. In germline, CDR1 is MNHNY, CDR2 SVGAGI (reference sequence). V lost 3 bases and J 4 bases, leaving 12 bases between the germline ends. The CDR3 spans 14 residues. The CDR3 reads CASSYLGELYGYTF. CDR3 nucleotide sequence: TGTGCCAGCAGTTATCTGGGAGAGCTCTATGGCTACACCTTC.

In this sample, this clone turned up once. For the CDR3, the DNA is TGTGCCAGCACCAGAGGGAGACACTCAGGCGGTGAAAAACTGTTTTTT. Translation gives CASTRGRHSGGEKLFF. The V and J genes are TRBV7-2 and TRBJ1-4; D call uncertain. The germline CDR1 and CDR2 sequences are SGHTA and FQGNSA. CDR3 length: 16 residues. The ends were cut back, 7 bases at V and 7 bases at J, with 22 bases in the middle.

The rearrangement links TRBV6-5 to TRBJ1-5, with D uncertain. The CDR3 sequence is 16 residues long. Germline CDR1 reads MNHEY; CDR2 reads SVGAGI. The V gene lost 4 bases and the J gene lost 3 bases, with 16 bases spanning the gap. The CDR3 reads CASSLPPPTYNQPQHF. The CDR3 DNA sequence: TGTGCCAGCAGTTTACCCCCGCCGACCTACAATCAGCCCCAGCATTTT.